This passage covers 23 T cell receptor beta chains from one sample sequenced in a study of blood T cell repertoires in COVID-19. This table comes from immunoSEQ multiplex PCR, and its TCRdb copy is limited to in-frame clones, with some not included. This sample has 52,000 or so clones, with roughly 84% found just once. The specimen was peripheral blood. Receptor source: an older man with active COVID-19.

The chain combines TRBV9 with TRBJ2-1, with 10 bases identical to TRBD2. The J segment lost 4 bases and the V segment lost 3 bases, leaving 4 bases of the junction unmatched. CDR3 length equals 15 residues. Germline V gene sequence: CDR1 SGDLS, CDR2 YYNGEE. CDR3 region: CASSAAGGRYNEQFF. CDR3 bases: TGTGCCAGCAGCGCAGCGGGAGGGCGTTACAATGAGCAGTTCTTC.

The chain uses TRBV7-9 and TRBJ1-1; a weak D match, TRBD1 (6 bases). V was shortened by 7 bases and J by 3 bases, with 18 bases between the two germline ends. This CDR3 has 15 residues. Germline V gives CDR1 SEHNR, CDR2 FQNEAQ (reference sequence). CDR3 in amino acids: CASTPPGGRDTEAFF. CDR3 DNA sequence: TGTGCCAGCACCCCCCCGGGGGGCAGGGACACTGAAGCTTTCTTT.

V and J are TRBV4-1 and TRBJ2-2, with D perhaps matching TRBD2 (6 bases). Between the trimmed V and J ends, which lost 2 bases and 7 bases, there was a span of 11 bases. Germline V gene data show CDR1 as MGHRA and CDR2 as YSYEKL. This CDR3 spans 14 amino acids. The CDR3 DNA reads TGCGCCAGCAGCCAACGGGAGATAATCGGGGAGCTGTTTTTT. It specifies CASSQREIIGELFF.

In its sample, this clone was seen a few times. The CDR3 sequence: CASSFSQGATNEKLFF. The CDR3 bases are TGCGCCAGCAGCTTCTCCCAGGGGGCTACTAATGAAAAACTGTTTTTT. The rearrangement joins TRBV5-1 to TRBJ1-4, with 8 nucleotides matching TRBD1. This CDR3 region has 16 residues. The germline V gene has CDR1 SGHRS and CDR2 YFSETQ. V dropped 2 bases and J dropped 2; count of bases not matched to a gene: 5.

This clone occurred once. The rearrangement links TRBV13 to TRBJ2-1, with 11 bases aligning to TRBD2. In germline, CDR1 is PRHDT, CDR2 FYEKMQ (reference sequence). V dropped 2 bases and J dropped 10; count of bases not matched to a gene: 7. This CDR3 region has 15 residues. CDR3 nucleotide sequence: TGTGCCAGCAGCTTAAGACTAGCGGGAATGGAGGAGCAGTTCTTC. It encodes CASSLRLAGMEEQFF.

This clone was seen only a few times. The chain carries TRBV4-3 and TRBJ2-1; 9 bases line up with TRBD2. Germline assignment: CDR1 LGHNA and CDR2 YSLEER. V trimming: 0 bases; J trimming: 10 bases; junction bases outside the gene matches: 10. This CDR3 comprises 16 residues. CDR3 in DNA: TGCGCCAGCAGCCAAGATTCGGCTAGCGGGAATCTCGAGCAGTTCTTC. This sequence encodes CASSQDSASGNLEQFF.

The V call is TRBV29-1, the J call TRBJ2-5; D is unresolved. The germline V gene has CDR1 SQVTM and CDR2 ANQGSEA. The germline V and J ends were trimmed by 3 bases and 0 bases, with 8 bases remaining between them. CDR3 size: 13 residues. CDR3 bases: TGCAGCGTTGAGTCTACGAACCAAGAGACCCAGTACTTC. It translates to CSVESTNQETQYF.

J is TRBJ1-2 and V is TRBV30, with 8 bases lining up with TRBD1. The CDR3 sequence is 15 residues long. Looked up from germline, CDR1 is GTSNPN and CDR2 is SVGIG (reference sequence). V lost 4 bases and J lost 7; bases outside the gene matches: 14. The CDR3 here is CAWTFRDRYRFGYTF. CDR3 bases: TGTGCCTGGACTTTCCGGGACAGGTATCGATTTGGCTACACCTTC.

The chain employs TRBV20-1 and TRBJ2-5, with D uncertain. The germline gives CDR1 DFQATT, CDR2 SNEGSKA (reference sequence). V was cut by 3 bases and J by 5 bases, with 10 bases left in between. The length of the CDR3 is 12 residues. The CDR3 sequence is CSASPSVETQYF. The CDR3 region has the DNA TGCAGTGCTAGTCCCTCGGTGGAGACCCAGTACTTC.

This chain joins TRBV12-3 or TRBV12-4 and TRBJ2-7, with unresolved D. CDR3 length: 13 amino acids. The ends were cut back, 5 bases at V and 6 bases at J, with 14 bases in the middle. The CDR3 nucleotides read TGTGCCAGCAGTCTCCTGCCCGGTTCCGAGCAGTACTTC. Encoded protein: CASSLLPGSEQYF.

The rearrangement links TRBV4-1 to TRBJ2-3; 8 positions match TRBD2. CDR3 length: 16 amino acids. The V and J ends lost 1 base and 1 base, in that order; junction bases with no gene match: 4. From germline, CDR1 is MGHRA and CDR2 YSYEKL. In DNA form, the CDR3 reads TGCGCCAGCAGCCAAGGGGCAGCGGGAGGCACAGATACGCAGTATTTT. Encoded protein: CASSQGAAGGTDTQYF.

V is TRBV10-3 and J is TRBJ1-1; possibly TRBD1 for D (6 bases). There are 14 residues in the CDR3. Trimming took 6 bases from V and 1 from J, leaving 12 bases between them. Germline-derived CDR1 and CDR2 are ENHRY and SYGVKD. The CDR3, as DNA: TGTGCCATCAGCCCAAGACAGGAGAACACTGAAGCTTTCTTT. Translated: CAISPRQENTEAFF.

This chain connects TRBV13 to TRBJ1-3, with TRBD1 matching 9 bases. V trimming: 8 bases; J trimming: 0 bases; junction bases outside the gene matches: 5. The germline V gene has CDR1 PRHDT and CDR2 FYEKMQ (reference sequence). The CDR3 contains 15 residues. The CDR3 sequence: CASSDRGNSGNTIYF. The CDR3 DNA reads TGTGCCAGCTCCGACAGGGGGAACTCTGGAAACACCATATATTTT.

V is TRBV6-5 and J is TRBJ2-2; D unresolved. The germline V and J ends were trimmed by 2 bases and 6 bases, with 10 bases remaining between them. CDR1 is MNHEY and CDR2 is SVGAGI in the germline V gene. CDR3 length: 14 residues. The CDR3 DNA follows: TGTGCCAGCAGTTACAATCCCCGCGCCGGGGAGCTGTTTTTT. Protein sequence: CASSYNPRAGELFF.

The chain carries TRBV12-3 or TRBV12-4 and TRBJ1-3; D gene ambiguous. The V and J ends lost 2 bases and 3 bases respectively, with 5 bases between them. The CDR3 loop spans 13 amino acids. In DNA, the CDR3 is TGTGCCAGCAGTTTACAGGTTGGAAACACCATATATTTT. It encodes CASSLQVGNTIYF.

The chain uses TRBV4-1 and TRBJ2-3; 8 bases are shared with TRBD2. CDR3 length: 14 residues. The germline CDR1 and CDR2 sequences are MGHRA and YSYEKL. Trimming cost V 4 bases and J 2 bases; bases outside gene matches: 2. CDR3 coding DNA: TGCGCCAGCAGCCCGCGGGAGGTCACAGATACGCAGTATTTT. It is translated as CASSPREVTDTQYF.

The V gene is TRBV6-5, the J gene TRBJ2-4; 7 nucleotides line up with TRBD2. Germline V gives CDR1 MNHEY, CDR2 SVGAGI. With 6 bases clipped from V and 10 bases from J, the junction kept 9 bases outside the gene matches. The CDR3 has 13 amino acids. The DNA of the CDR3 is TGTGCCAGCAGCCTAAATCTCGGGGGGATTCAGTACTTC. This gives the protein CASSLNLGGIQYF.

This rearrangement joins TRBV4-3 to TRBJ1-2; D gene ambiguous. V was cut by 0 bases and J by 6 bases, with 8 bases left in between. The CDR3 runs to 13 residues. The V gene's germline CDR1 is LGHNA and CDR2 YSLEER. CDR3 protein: CASSQDEQNGYTF. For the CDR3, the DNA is TGCGCCAGCAGCCAAGATGAACAGAATGGCTACACCTTC.

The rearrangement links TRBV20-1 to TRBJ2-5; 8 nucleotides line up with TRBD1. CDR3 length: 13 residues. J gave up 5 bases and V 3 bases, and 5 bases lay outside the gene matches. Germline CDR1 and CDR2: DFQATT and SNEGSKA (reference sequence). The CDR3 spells CSASQGARETQYF. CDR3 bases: TGCAGTGCTAGTCAGGGGGCGAGGGAGACCCAGTACTTC.

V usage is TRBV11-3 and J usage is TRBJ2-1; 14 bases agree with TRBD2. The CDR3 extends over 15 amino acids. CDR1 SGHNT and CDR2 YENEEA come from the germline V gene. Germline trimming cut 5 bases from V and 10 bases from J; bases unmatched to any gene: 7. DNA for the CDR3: TGTGCCAGCAGCACCGGGACTAGCGGGAGAAGGGAGCAGTTCTTC. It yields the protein CASSTGTSGRREQFF.

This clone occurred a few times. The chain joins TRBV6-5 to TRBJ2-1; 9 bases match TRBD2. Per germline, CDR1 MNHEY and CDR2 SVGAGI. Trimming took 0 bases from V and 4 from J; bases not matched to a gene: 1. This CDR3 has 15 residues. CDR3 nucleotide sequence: TGTGCCAGCAGTTACTCGACTAGCGGATACAATGAGCAGTTCTTC. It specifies CASSYSTSGYNEQFF.

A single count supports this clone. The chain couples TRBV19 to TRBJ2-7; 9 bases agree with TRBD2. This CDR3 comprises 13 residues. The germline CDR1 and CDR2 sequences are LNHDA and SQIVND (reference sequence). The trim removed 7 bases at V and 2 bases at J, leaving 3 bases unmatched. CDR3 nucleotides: TGTGCCAGTAAACTAGCGGGTGCCTACGAGCAGTACTTC. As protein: CASKLAGAYEQYF.

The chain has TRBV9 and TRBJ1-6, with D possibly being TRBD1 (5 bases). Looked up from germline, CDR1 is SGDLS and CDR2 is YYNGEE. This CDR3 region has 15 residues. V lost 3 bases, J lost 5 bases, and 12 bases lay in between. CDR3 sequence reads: CASSGDSADNSPLHF. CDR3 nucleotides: TGTGCCAGCAGCGGAGACAGCGCCGATAATTCACCCCTCCACTTT.